Described below is a single T cell receptor (beta chain) sequence and its context. These data are taken from a study of sequential checkpoint blockade in melanoma. About the research overall: Patients were randomized 1:1 to nivolumab-then-ipilimumab or ipilimumab-then-nivolumab first-line. Maintenance nivolumab came after either treatment sequence.

V was pared by 7 bases and J by 2 bases, with 4 bases of the junction left unmatched. In germline, CDR1 is SNHLY, CDR2 FYNNEI. The CDR3 is 14 amino acids. The treatment: randomized to nivolumab then ipilimumab (arm A) or the reverse (arm B). DNA-damaging chemotherapy had not been given to any patient beforehand. From thawed PBMCs, live CD3+CD8+ cells negative for CD19 and CD56 were sorted. Here immunoSEQ multiplex PCR was the method, and the copy in TCRdb shows in-frame clones only, minus some. Of 25,000 to 35,000 clones in the sample, roughly 76% were seen once. This clonotype was sampled from a human donor with melanoma. The rearrangement joins TRBV2 to TRBJ1-2, with 10 bases matching TRBD1. The material sequenced was CD8+ T cells sorted from blood (inferred from file names), taken from a patient given nivolumab and ipilimumab in sequence. The CDR3 region is CASIRTGGNYGYTF. The CDR3 nucleotides read TGTGCCAGCATCCGGACAGGGGGAAACTATGGCTACACCTTC.